This passage covers 14 T cell receptor beta chains from one sample sequenced in a study of cytomegalovirus exposure and HLA in healthy donors. Researchers ran the PCR with 60 Vbeta and 13 Jbeta primers. Libraries were prepared by immunoSEQ multiplex PCR; TCRdb keeps only in-frame clonotypes and omits some of them. The repertoire has about 170,000 clones, roughly 75% of them found once; the top ten carry 1%. The sequencing sample was made of PBMCs. The receptor set was obtained from a woman aged 45-59 years in good health and CMV-seropositive.

The V gene is TRBV7-2, the J gene TRBJ1-5; unclear D gene. The CDR3 runs to 13 residues. Trimming shortened V by 5 bases and J by 4 bases, and 9 bases separated the two germline ends. Looked up from germline, CDR1 is SGHTA and CDR2 is FQGNSA. CDR3 region: CASSQNRNQPQHF. As DNA, the CDR3 is TGTGCCAGCAGCCAAAATCGGAATCAGCCCCAGCATTTT.

The chain links TRBV7-9 to TRBJ2-7; a possible D gene is TRBD2 (6 bases). CDR3 size: 14 residues. From germline, CDR1 is SEHNR and CDR2 FQNEAQ (reference sequence). The V end lost 6 bases, the J end lost 0 bases, and 12 bases lay between the germline ends. The CDR3 sequence: CASRRDFSSYEQYF. CDR3 bases: TGTGCCAGCAGGCGGGACTTCAGCTCCTACGAGCAGTACTTC.

The rearrangement uses TRBV15 and TRBJ1-3; D uncertain. Deletions cut 1 base from V and 3 bases from J, with 7 bases between. The CDR3 length is 14 residues. Per the germline V gene, CDR1 is LNHNV and CDR2 is YYDKDF (reference sequence). As DNA, the CDR3 is TGTGCCACCAGCAGAGTGTACAGTGGAAACACCATATATTTT. This encodes CATSRVYSGNTIYF.

As regards this clone: Compared with germline, one end of the junction differs, possibly owing to a read error. The rearrangement uses TRBV7-9 and TRBJ2-1; possibly TRBD2 for D (5 bases). CDR1 and CDR2 (germline): SEHNR, FQNEAQ (reference sequence). The CDR3 runs 16 residues. The CDR3 region is CSSSLIGVSTYNEQFF. The CDR3 DNA reads TGTTCCAGCAGCTTAATCGGGGTATCGACCTACAATGAGCAGTTCTTC.

The chain is built from TRBV6-6 and TRBJ2-3, with 9 bases identical to TRBD1. Trimming removed 6 bases from V and 5 bases from J; junction bases left unmatched: 9. CDR3 length equals 15 residues. Germline CDR1 reads MNHNY; CDR2 reads SVGAGI (reference sequence). Here the CDR3 reads CASRKGTGRLDTQYF. In DNA form, the CDR3 reads TGTGCCAGCAGGAAAGGGACAGGGAGGTTAGATACGCAGTATTTT.

V gene TRBV4-1 combines with J gene TRBJ1-2; D is unresolved. With 4 bases removed from V and 1 base from J, the gap between germline ends came to 13 bases. The CDR3 runs 15 residues. Germline lookup yields CDR1 MGHRA and CDR2 YSYEKL. The CDR3 loop is CASSLPGWSNYGYTF. The CDR3 DNA is TGCGCCAGCAGCCTACCTGGGTGGAGTAACTATGGCTACACCTTC.

The rearrangement joins TRBV19 to TRBJ1-4; D is possibly TRBD1 (5 bases). The CDR3 length is 15 residues. Trimming pared 0 bases from V and 7 bases from J, leaving 12 bases between. Germline lookup yields CDR1 LNHDA and CDR2 SQIVND (reference sequence). The CDR3 region is CASSIDSRAREKLFF. The CDR3 DNA follows: TGTGCCAGTAGTATAGATTCCAGGGCTCGTGAAAAACTGTTTTTT.

The chain employs TRBV7-6 and TRBJ2-3; D unresolved. Germline V gene lookup returns CDR1 SGHVS and CDR2 FNYEAQ. Trimming stripped 3 bases from V and 2 bases from J, with 9 bases between. CDR3 size: 14 residues. The CDR3 is CASSFRPSTDTQYF. As DNA, the CDR3 is TGTGCCAGCAGCTTTCGTCCGTCCACAGATACGCAGTATTTT.

V gene TRBV7-9 combines with J gene TRBJ1-4, with TRBD1 identical over 9 bases. In germline, CDR1 is SEHNR, CDR2 FQNEAQ (reference sequence). V gave up 5 bases and J gave up 7 bases; unmatched junction bases: 8. The CDR3 covers 15 residues. The CDR3, as DNA: TGTGCCAGCAGCGAGATGGGACAGGGACGTGAAAAACTGTTTTTT. Residues: CASSEMGQGREKLFF.

The rearrangement joins TRBV4-2 to TRBJ1-1; a weak D match, TRBD1 (5 bases). Per germline, CDR1 LGHNA and CDR2 YNFKEQ. The CDR3 runs to 14 residues. The germline V and J ends were trimmed by 4 bases and 2 bases, with 11 bases remaining between them. The CDR3 loop reads CASSRTGLNTEAFF. The CDR3, as DNA: TGTGCCAGCAGCCGCACGGGACTCAACACTGAAGCTTTCTTT.

The CDR3 nucleotides are TGTGCCAGCACGACCGGGAAACAAGAGACCCAGTACTTC. Amino acid sequence: CASTTGKQETQYF. The chain links TRBV6-5 to TRBJ2-5, with D perhaps matching TRBD2 (5 bases). V was cut by 7 bases and J by 2 bases, with 11 bases left in between. Germline V CDR1 and CDR2: MNHEY, SVGAGI. CDR3 size: 13 residues.

The gene calls are TRBV28 and TRBJ1-2; D is perhaps TRBD1 (5 bases). V lost 5 bases, J lost 8 bases, and 12 bases lay in between. There are 12 residues in the CDR3. Germline V gene data show CDR1 as MDHEN and CDR2 as SYDVKM. CDR3 bases: TGTGCCAGCAGTCCAGGAGGGGTGGGCTACACCTTC. This codes for CASSPGGVGYTF.

The chain carries TRBV10-1 and TRBJ2-2, with TRBD2 matching over 14 bases. Germline assignment: CDR1 WNHNN and CDR2 SYGVQD (reference sequence). Germline trimming cut 6 bases from V and 1 base from J; bases unmatched to any gene: 4. The CDR3 runs 17 residues. CDR3 sequence: CASRGTSGGRNTGELFF. CDR3 nucleotide sequence: TGCGCCAGCAGGGGGACTAGCGGGGGAAGGAACACCGGGGAGCTGTTTTTT.

V is TRBV6-4 and J is TRBJ2-3, with 11 bases identical to TRBD2. The ends lost 6 bases at V and 3 bases at J; junction bases unmatched: 8. Germline-derived CDR1 and CDR2 are MRHNA and SNTAGT. The CDR3 totals 16 residues. The CDR3 sequence is CASSGNSGRETDTQYF. As DNA, the CDR3 is TGTGCCAGCAGCGGGAATAGCGGGAGGGAGACAGATACGCAGTATTTT.